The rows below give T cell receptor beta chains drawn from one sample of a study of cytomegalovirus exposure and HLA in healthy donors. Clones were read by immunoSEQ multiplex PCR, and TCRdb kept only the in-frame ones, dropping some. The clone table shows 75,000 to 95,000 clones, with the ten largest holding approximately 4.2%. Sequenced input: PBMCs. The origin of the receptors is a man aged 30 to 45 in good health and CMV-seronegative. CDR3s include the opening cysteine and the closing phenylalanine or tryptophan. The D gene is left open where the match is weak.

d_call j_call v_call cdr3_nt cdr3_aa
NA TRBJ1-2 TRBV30 TGTGCCTGGAGTTTTATTTTTAACGAGCGGGGCTACACCTTC CAWSFIFNERGYTF
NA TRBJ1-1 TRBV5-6 TGTGCCAGCAGCTACGGGTTCTTGAACACTGAAGCTTTCTTT CASSYGFLNTEAFF
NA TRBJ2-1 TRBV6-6 TGTGCCAGCAGTCCTTCAGGTAGTAGTTTCGATGAGCAGTTCTTC CASSPSGSSFDEQFF
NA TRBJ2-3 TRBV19 TGTGCCAGTAGTAGGGACCCGGGGGAAGATACGCAGTATTTT CASSRDPGEDTQYF
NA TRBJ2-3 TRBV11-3 TGTGCCAGCAGCTTTAATTCGTTAAGCACAGATACGCAGTATTTT CASSFNSLSTDTQYF
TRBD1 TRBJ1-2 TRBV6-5 TGTGCCAGCAGTACAGGGGGCGTTAACTATGGCTACACCTTC CASSTGGVNYGYTF
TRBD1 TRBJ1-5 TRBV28 TGTGCCAGCAGCTCGACAGGGGTAGGCAATCAGCCCCAGCATTTT CASSSTGVGNQPQHF
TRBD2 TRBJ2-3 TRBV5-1 TGCGCCAGCAGCTTGGTCGCGGCGGGAGGGCAAGATACGCAGTATTTT CASSLVAAGGQDTQYF
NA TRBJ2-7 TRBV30 TGTGCCTGGGAAACAGGAAGCTACGAGCAGTACTTC CAWETGSYEQYF
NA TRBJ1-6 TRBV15 TGTGCCACCAGCAGAGATCGGAGCTCCTATAATTCACCCCTCCACTTT CATSRDRSSYNSPLHF
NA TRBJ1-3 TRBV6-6 TGTGCCAGCAGTTACGATGCGCCTGGAAACACCATATATTTT CASSYDAPGNTIYF
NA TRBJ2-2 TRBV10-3 TGTGCCATCAGTGAGTTAATTAGGGGTAAGTACACCGGGGAGCTGTTTTTT CAISELIRGKYTGELFF
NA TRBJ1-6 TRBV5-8 TGTGCCAGCAGCCCTACGGACAGTATGACCCTCCACTTT CASSPTDSMTLHF
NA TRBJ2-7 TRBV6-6 TGTGCCAGCAGTTTCACAGGGAACTCCTACGAGCAGTACTTC CASSFTGNSYEQYF
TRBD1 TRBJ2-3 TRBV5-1 TGCGCCAGCAGCTCACAGGGGGCAGATACGCAGTATTTT CASSSQGADTQYF
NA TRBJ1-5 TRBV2 TGTGCCAGCAGTGCACAGGGCGCGAGGCCCCAGCATTTT CASSAQGARPQHF
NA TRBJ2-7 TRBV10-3 TGTGCCATCAGTGAGTCGAGATCAGGCCCGGTCTACGAGCAGTACTTC CAISESRSGPVYEQYF
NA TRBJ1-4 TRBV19 TGTGCCAGTAGTATGATGGCCGAATCAACTAATGAAAAACTGTTTTTT CASSMMAESTNEKLFF
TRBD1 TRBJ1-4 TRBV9 TGTGCCAGCAGCGCAAGGGACAGGGGGTACCTCCCTAATGAAAAACTGTTTTTT CASSARDRGYLPNEKLFF
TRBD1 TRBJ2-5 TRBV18 TGTGCCAGCTCACCGCTCTTTGAGGGGGCTGGAGAGACCCAGTACTTC CASSPLFEGAGETQYF
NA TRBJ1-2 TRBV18 TGTGCCAGCTCACCAGAAAGGGGGTTCTATGGCTACACCTTC CASSPERGFYGYTF
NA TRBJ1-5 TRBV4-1 TGCGCCAGCAGCCTGCAGGGAAGCAATCAGCCCCAGCATTTT CASSLQGSNQPQHF
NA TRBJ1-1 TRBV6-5 TGTGCCACCTCGGGGTTCCCGTGGAACACTGAAGCTTTCTTT CATSGFPWNTEAFF
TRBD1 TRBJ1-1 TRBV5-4 TGTGCCAGCAGCTCCTTACTGACAGGGGATAACACTGAAGCTTTCTTT CASSSLLTGDNTEAFF
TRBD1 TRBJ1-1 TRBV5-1 TGCGCCAGCAGCCGGACAGGGGTAAAGGGCACTGAAGCTTTCTTT CASSRTGVKGTEAFF
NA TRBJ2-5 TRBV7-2 TGTGCCAGCAGCTTAATCAGGGAGACCCAGTACTTC CASSLIRETQYF
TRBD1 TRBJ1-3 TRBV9 TGTGCCAGCAGCGTGCAGGACAGGGTCCTTATAGGAAACACCATATATTTT CASSVQDRVLIGNTIYF
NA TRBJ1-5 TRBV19 TGTGCCAGTAGTATATTACAGTATAGCAATCAGCCCCAGCATTTT CASSILQYSNQPQHF